This TCR beta chain emerged from a study of regulatory T cells in long-lasting Graves disease. Comment on this clonotype: Its antigen remains unknown.

Study outcomes and limitations: Favored gene segments in persistent disease were TRBV28, TRBJ1-2 and TRBJ2-5.

CDR3 length: 16 amino acids. The ends lost 1 base at V and 3 bases at J; junction bases unmatched: 8. Germline loops: CDR1 DFQATT, CDR2 SNEGSKA (reference sequence). Documented time point: persistent/refractory GD, antithyroid drugs over 5 years with positive TRAb. PBMC RNA was the source of the TCR library. Construction of the TCR beta libraries employed iRepertoire HTBI primers in conjunction with Arm-PCR of CDR3 regions. A single record per CDR3 protein comes from TCRdb applying MiXCR to the multiplex PCR reads. Of about 290,000 distinct CDR3 sequences listed, more than 20% are singletons. The chain links TRBV20-1 to TRBJ1-5, with 8 nucleotides matching TRBD1. This sequence originates from a female donor with Graves disease. The specimen was peripheral blood mononuclear cells (PBMCs), collected when the disease was refractory, from a patient treated with antithyroid drugs. The CDR3 protein is CSARGAMTGVNQPQHF. DNA for the CDR3: TGCAGTGCTAGAGGAGCAATGACAGGGGTCAATCAGCCCCAGCATTTT.